The 9 T cell receptor beta chains below all came from one sample that was sequenced in a study of T cell repertoires in cytomegalovirus infection. TCRdb independently ran MiXCR on the reads; one entry per CDR3 protein. The top ten hold 8.8% of the sample, which has 200,000 to 300,000 distinct CDR3 sequences, around 13% seen once. The sequenced material came from PBMCs. Receptors were obtained from a human donor in good health (CMV status not recorded). Some clones in this sample may be carry-over from other donors' samples.

This clonotype was detected a few times. The chain couples TRBV29-1 to TRBJ2-2; TRBD2 aligns across 7 bases. Per the germline V gene, CDR1 is SQVTM and CDR2 is ANQGSEA. The CDR3 sequence is 16 residues long. V was clipped by 4 bases and J by 4 bases; unmatched bases: 12. The CDR3 DNA is TGCAGCGTTGTGGGAGGGATAACAGCGACCACCGGGGAGCTGTTTTTT. It translates to CSVVGGITATTGELFF.

This clonotype showed up just once. The V and J genes are TRBV20-1 and TRBJ2-3; 11 bases are a match to TRBD2. The CDR3 spans 14 residues. Germline CDR1 DFQATT, CDR2 SNEGSKA (reference sequence). V shed 7 bases, J shed 3 bases, and the junction held 6 bases outside the gene matches. The chain's CDR3 is CSDPPSGRTDTQYF. DNA for the CDR3: TGCAGTGACCCACCTAGCGGGAGGACAGATACGCAGTATTTT.

In this sample, this clonotype turned up many times. V usage is TRBV28 and J usage is TRBJ1-5, with 7 bases identical to TRBD1. V trimming: 3 bases; J trimming: 2 bases; junction bases outside the gene matches: 13. This CDR3 has 18 residues. Germline-derived CDR1 and CDR2 are MDHEN and SYDVKM. The CDR3 DNA follows: TGTGCCAGCAGTTTTAAGGGCAGGGGGGGTGCGGGCAATCAGCCCCAGCATTTT. Amino acid sequence: CASSFKGRGGAGNQPQHF.

The V call is TRBV20-1, the J call TRBJ2-5; no clear D gene. This CDR3 comprises 13 residues. V was pared by 2 bases and J by 1 base, with 8 bases between. Germline loops: CDR1 DFQATT, CDR2 SNEGSKA (reference sequence). The CDR3 bases are TGCAGTGCTAGACAGGATTCCCAAGAGACCCAGTACTTC. Translating it yields CSARQDSQETQYF.

V and J are TRBV20-1 and TRBJ2-7; unclear D gene. CDR3 length equals 12 residues. Trimming removed 3 bases at V and 2 bases at J, with 8 bases between. Per the germline V gene, CDR1 is DFQATT and CDR2 is SNEGSKA (reference sequence). The CDR3 DNA reads as TGCAGTGCTAGTGCAGGACCCTACGAGCAGTACTTC. This sequence encodes CSASAGPYEQYF.

The J gene is TRBJ2-7, the V gene TRBV3-1, with D hard to call. V was shortened by 1 base and J by 2 bases, with 3 bases between the two germline ends. The CDR3 totals 12 residues. Germline CDR1 is LGHDT and CDR2 is YNNKEL (reference sequence). The CDR3, as DNA: TGTGCCAGCAGCCAAGGGACCTACGAGCAGTACTTC. Its protein is CASSQGTYEQYF.

This clonotype was counted between two and nine times. This chain joins TRBV6-2 or TRBV6-3 and TRBJ2-7; D not certain. The V gene lost 4 bases and the J gene lost 9 bases, with 13 bases spanning the gap. Germline CDR1 and CDR2: MNHEY and SVGEGT. This CDR3 contains 12 residues. The CDR3 is CASSSPHLGQYF. DNA for the CDR3: TGTGCCAGCAGTTCACCTCACTTGGGGCAGTACTTC.

J is TRBJ2-7 and V is TRBV20-1; 9 nucleotides line up with TRBD2. The germline V gene has CDR1 DFQATT and CDR2 SNEGSKA (reference sequence). Trimming cost V 6 bases and J 3 bases; bases outside gene matches: 6. The CDR3 runs to 13 residues. The chain's CDR3 is CSAPASGVYEQYF. The CDR3 DNA reads TGCAGTGCCCCAGCTAGCGGGGTCTACGAGCAGTACTTC.

This clonotype has at least ten counts. The chain links TRBV7-2 to TRBJ2-7; 8 nucleotides line up with TRBD2. This CDR3 spans 15 amino acids. Germline CDR1 SGHTA, CDR2 FQGNSA. Unmatched junction bases numbered 6, after V lost 3 bases and J lost 2 bases. The CDR3 here is CASSLMAGGPYEQYF. The CDR3 nucleotides are TGTGCCAGCAGCTTGATGGCGGGGGGACCCTACGAGCAGTACTTC.